The clone carrying this T cell receptor beta chain has a handful of counts. Trimming took 4 bases from V and 3 from J; bases not matched to a gene: 3. The CDR3 is 14 amino acids. CDR1 is LGHDT and CDR2 is YNNKEL in the germline V gene (reference sequence). Per the original data handling: Amplification of reference gene primers provided the estimated nucleated cell counts. Libraries were prepared by immunoSEQ multiplex PCR; TCRdb keeps only in-frame clonotypes and omits some of them. For V, J and clone size, that table is used; D and trimming come from the DNA. The sample records 200,000 or so clones, about 80% being singletons. The data belong to a study of blood T cell repertoires in COVID-19.

The receptor's source is a woman aged 55-70 years with acute or convalescent COVID-19. This chain uses TRBV3-1 (or the pseudogene TRBV3-2) with TRBJ2-7, with 10 bases matching TRBD1. The sample was peripheral blood. CDR3 region: CASSPGTGDYEQYF. CDR3 DNA sequence: TGTGCCAGCAGCCCGGGGACAGGGGACTACGAGCAGTACTTC.